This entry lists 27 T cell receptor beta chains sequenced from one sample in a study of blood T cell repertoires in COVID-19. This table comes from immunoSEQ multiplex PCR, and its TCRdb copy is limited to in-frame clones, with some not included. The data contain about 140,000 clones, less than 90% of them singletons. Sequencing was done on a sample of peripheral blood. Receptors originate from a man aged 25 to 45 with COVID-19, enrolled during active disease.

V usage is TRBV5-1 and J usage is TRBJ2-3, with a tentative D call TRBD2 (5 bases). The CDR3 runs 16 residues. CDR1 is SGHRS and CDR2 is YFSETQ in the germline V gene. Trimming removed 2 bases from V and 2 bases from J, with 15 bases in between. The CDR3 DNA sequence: TGCGCCAGCAGCTTTAAGGCGGGCGAACTCACAGATACGCAGTATTTT. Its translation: CASSFKAGELTDTQYF.

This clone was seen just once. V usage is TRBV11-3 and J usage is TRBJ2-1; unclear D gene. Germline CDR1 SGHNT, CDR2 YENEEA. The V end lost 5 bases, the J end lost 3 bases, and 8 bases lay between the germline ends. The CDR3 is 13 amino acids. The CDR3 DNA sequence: TGTGCCAGCAGCCCCCACAACTACAATGAGCAGTTCTTC. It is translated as CASSPHNYNEQFF.

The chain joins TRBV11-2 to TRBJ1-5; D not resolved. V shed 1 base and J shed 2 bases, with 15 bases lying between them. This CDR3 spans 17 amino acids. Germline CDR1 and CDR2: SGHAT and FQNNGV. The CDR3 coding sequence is TGTGCCAGCAGCTTAGGACGGGATCCCGCGGGCAATCAGCCCCAGCATTTT. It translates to CASSLGRDPAGNQPQHF.

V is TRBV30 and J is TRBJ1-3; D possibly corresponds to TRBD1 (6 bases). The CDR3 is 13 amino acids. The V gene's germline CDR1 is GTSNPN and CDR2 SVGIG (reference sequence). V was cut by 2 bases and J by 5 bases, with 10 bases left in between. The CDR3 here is CAWSLGTRNTIYF. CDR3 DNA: TGTGCCTGGAGTCTCGGGACAAGAAACACCATATATTTT.

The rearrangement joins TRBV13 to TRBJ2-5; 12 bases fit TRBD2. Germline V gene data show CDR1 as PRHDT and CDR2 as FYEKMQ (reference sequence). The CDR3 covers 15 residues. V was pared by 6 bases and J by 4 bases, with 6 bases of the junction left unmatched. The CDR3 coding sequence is TGTGCCAGCAGGATTTCGGGACTAGCGGGAGAGACCCAGTACTTC. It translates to CASRISGLAGETQYF.

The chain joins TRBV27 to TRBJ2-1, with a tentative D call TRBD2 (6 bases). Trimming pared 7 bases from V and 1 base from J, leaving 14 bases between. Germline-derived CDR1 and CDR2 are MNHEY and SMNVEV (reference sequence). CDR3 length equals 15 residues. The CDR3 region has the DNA TGTGCCAGCACTAGAGCGGGCCAGTCCTACAATGAGCAGTTCTTC. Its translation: CASTRAGQSYNEQFF.

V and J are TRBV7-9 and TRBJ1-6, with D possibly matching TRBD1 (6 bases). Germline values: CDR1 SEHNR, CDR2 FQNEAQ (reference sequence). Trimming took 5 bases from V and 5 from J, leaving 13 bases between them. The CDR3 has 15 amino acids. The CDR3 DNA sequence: TGTGCCAGCAGCACCCAGGGGAGCAATAATTCACCCCTCCACTTT. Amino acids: CASSTQGSNNSPLHF.

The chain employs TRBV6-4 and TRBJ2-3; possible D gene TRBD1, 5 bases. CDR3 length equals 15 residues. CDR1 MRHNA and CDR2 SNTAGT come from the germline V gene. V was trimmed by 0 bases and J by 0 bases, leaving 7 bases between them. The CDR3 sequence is CASSDSPGSTDTQYF. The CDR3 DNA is TGTGCCAGCAGTGACTCTCCAGGGAGCACAGATACGCAGTATTTT.

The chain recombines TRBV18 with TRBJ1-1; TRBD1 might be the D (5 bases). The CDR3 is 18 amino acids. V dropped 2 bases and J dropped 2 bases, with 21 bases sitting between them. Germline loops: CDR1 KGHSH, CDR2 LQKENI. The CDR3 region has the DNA TGTGCCAGCTCACCATCCATGCGACAGTCTTCTTTTAACACTGAAGCTTTCTTT. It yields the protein CASSPSMRQSSFNTEAFF.

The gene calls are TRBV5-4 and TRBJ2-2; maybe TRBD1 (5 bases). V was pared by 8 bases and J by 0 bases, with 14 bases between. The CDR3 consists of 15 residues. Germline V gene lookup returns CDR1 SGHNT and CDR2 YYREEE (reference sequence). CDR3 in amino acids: CASLRDRTNTGELFF. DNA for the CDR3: TGTGCCAGTCTTCGTGACAGAACGAACACCGGGGAGCTGTTTTTT.

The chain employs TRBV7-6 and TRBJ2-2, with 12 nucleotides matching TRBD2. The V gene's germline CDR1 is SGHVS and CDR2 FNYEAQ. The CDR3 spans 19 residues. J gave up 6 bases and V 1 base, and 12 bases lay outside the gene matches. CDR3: CASSLETGSSGRASGELFF. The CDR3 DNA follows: TGTGCCAGCAGCTTAGAGACCGGTTCTAGCGGGAGGGCCTCCGGGGAGCTGTTTTTT.

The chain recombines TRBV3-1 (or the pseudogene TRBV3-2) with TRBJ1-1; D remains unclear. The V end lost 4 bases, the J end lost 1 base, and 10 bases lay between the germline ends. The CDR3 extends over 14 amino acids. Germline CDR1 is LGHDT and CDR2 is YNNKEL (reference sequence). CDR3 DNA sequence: TGTGCCAGCAGCCCCCGTGCGGCGAACACTGAAGCTTTCTTT. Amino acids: CASSPRAANTEAFF.

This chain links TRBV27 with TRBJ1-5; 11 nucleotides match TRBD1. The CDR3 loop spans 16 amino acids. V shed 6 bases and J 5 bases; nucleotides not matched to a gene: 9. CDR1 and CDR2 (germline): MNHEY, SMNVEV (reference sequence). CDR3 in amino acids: CASSQHGQGAYQPQHF. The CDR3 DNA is TGTGCCAGCAGCCAGCACGGACAGGGGGCCTATCAGCCCCAGCATTTT.

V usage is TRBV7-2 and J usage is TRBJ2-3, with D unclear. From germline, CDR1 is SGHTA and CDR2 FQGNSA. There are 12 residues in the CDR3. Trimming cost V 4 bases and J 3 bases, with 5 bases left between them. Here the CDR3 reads CASSYITDTQYF. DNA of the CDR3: TGTGCCAGCAGCTACATAACAGATACGCAGTATTTT.

CDR3 sequence (DNA): TGTGCCAGCAGCCCAAGAGGGAGCTCCTACGAGCAGTACTTC. It translates to CASSPRGSSYEQYF. The gene calls are TRBV11-2 and TRBJ2-7, with D tentatively TRBD2 (5 bases). Germline V CDR1 and CDR2: SGHAT, FQNNGV. The CDR3 extends over 14 amino acids. V lost 5 bases to trimming and J lost 0 bases, with 11 bases between them.

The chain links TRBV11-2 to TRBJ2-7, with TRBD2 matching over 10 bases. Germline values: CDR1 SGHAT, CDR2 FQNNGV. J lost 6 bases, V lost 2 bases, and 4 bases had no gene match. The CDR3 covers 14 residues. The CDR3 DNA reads TGTGCCAGCAGCTTACAGTGGACTAGCGGCGAGCAGTACTTC. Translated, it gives CASSLQWTSGEQYF.

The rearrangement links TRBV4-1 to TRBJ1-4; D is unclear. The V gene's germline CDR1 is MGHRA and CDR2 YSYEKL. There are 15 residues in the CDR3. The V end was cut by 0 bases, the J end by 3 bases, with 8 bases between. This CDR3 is CASSQEGLANEKLFF. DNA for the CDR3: TGCGCCAGCAGCCAAGAAGGACTCGCTAATGAAAAACTGTTTTTT.

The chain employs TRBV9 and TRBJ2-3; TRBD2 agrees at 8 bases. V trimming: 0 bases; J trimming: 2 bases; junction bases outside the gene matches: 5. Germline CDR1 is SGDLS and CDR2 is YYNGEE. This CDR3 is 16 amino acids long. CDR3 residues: CASSVEGRGATDTQYF. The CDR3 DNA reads TGTGCCAGCAGCGTAGAAGGGCGGGGGGCCACAGATACGCAGTATTTT. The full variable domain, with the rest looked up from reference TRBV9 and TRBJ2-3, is DSGVTQTPKHLITATGQRVTLRCSPRSGDLSVYWYQQSLDQGLQFLIQYYNGEERAKGNILERFSAQQFPDLHSELNLSSLELGDSALYFCASSVEGRGATDTQYFGPGTRLTVL.

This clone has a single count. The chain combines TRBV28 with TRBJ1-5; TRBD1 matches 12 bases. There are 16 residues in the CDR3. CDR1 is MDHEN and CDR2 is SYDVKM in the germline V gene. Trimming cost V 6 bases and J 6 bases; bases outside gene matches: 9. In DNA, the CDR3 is TGTGCCAGCAGCCGACCGGGACAGGGGGCGGGTCAGCCCCAGCATTTT. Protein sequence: CASSRPGQGAGQPQHF.

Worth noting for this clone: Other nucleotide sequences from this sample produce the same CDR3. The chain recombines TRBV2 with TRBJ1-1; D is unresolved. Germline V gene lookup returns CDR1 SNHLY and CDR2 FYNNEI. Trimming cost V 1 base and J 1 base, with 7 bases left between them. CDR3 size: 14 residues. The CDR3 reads CASSEGGANTEAFF. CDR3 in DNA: TGTGCCAGCAGTGAAGGTGGAGCGAACACTGAAGCTTTCTTT. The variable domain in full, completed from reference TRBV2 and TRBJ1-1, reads EPEVTQTPSHQVTQMGQEVILRCVPISNHLYFYWYRQILGQKVEFLVSFYNNEISEKSEIFDDQFSVERPDGSNFTLKIRSTKLEDSAMYFCASSEGGANTEAFFGQGTRLTVV.

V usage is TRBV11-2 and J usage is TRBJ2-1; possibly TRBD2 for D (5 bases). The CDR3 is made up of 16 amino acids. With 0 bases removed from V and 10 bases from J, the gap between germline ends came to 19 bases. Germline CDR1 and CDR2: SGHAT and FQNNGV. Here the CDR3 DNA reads TGTGCCAGCAGCTTAGATTTTAGGGCGGGTGGGATGGAGCAGTTCTTC. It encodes CASSLDFRAGGMEQFF.

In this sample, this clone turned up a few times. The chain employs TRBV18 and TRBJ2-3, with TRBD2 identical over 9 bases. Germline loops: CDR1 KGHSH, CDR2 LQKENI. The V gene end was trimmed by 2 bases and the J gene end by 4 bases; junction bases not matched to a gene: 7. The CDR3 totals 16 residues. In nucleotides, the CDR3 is TGTGCCAGCTCACCAGGAGCGGGAGGTGGTCCAGATACGCAGTATTTT. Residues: CASSPGAGGGPDTQYF.

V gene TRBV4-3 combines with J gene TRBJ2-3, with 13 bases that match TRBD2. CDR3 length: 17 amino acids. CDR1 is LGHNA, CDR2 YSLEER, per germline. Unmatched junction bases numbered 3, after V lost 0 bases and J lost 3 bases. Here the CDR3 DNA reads TGCGCCAGCAGCCAAGATGGGGGACTAGCGGGAACAGATACGCAGTATTTT. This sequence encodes CASSQDGGLAGTDTQYF.

The CDR3 DNA follows: TGTGCCATCAGTGATGAAACAGGGGGCGGCAAAAACATTCAGTACTTC. Encoded protein: CAISDETGGGKNIQYF. The chain has TRBV10-3 and TRBJ2-4, with 9 bases lining up with TRBD1. Germline CDR1 ENHRY, CDR2 SYGVKD. The CDR3 covers 16 residues. J lost 3 bases, V lost 3 bases, and 6 bases had no gene match.

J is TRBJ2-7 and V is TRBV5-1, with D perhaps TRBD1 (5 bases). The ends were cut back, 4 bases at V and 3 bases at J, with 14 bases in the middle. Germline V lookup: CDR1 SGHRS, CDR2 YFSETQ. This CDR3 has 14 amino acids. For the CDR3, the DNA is TGCGCCAGCAGCCCAGGACAAGGGTACTACGAGCAGTACTTC. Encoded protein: CASSPGQGYYEQYF.

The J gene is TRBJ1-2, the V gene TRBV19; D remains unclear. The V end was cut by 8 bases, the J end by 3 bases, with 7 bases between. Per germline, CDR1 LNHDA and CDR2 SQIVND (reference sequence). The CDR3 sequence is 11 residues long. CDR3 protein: CASSGYYGYTF. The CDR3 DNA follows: TGTGCCAGTTCGGGATACTATGGCTACACCTTC.

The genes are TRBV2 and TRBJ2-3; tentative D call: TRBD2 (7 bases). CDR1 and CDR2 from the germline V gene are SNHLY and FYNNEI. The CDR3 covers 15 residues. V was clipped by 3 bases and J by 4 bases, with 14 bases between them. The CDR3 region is CASSDVGGGADTQYF. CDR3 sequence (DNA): TGTGCCAGCAGTGATGTGGGAGGGGGGGCAGATACGCAGTATTTT.